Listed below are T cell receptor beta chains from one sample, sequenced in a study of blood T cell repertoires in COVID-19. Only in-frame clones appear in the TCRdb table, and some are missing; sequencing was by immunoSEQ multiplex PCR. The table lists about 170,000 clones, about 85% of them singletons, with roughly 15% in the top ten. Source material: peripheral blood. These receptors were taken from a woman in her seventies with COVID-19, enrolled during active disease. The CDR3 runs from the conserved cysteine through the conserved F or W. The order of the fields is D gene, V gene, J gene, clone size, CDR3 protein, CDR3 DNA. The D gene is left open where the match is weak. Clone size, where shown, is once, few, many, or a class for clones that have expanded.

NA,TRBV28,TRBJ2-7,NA,CASSTRVREQYF,TGTGCCAGCAGTACCAGGGTACGCGAGCAGTACTTC
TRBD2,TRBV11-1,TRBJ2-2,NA,CASSLPSGGTGELFF,TGTGCCAGCAGCTTACCTTCGGGGGGCACCGGGGAGCTGTTTTTT
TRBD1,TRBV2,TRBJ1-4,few,CASKRQGDEKLFF,TGTGCCAGCAAGAGACAGGGAGATGAAAAACTGTTTTTT
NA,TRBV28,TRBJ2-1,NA,CASSAPAANEQFF,TGTGCCAGCAGCGCCCCTGCGGCGAATGAGCAGTTCTTC
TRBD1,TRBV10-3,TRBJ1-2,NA,CAISSTLGRDRGITAYGYTF,TGTGCCATCAGCTCGACCCTGGGCCGGGACAGGGGGATCACGGCGTATGGCTACACCTTC
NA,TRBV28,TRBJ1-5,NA,CASSLQGIRQPQHF,TGTGCCAGCAGTCTTCAGGGGATAAGGCAGCCCCAGCATTTT
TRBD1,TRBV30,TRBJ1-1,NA,CAWSPTGVRTEAFF,TGTGCCTGGAGTCCAACAGGGGTTCGCACTGAAGCTTTCTTT
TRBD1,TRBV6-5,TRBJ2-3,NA,CASGPTGSSTDTQYF,TGTGCCAGCGGGCCGACAGGGTCTAGCACAGATACGCAGTATTTT
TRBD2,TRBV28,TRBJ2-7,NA,CASTGGLAGTYEQYF,TGTGCCAGCACGGGGGGACTAGCGGGCACCTACGAGCAGTACTTC
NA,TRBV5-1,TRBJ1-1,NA,CASSQNGQLNTEAFF,TGCGCCAGCAGCCAAAACGGACAGTTGAACACTGAAGCTTTCTTT
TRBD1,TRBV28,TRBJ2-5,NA,CASSSADRFEKTQYF,TGTGCCAGCAGTTCCGCGGACAGGTTTGAGAAGACCCAGTACTTC
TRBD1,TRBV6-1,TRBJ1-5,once,CASSEGGTEQPQHF,TGTGCCAGCAGTGAAGGGGGGACAGAACAGCCCCAGCATTTT
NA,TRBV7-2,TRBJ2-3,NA,CASTRRGGGLDTQYF,TGTGCCAGCACCCGAAGAGGGGGAGGGTTAGATACGCAGTATTTT
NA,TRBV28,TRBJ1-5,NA,CASSLSQWGYQPQHF,TGTGCCAGCAGTTTAAGTCAATGGGGCTATCAGCCCCAGCATTTT
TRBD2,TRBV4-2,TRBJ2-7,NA,CASSQQGTSNEQYF,TGTGCCAGCAGCCAACAGGGGACTAGTAACGAGCAGTACTTC
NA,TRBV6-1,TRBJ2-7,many,CASSDSGKVNEQYF,TGTGCCAGCAGTGATTCAGGGAAGGTAAACGAGCAGTACTTC
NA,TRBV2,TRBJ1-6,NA,CASSLSGASNSPLHF,TGTGCCAGCAGTCTATCAGGGGCCAGTAATTCACCCCTCCACTTT
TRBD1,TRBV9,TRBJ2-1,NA,CASSVSGQGANEQFF,TGTGCCAGCAGCGTATCAGGACAGGGGGCGAATGAGCAGTTCTTC
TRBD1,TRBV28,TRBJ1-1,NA,CASSRPPGQGRNTEAFF,TGTGCCAGCAGCCGACCTCCGGGACAGGGAAGGAACACTGAAGCTTTCTTT
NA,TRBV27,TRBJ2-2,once,CASSLVGYGANTGELFF,TGTGCCAGCAGTTTAGTTGGATACGGAGCGAACACCGGGGAGCTGTTTTTT
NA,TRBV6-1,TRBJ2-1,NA,CASSEAGRSSYNEQFF,TGTGCCAGCAGTGAAGCAGGCAGGTCGTCCTACAATGAGCAGTTCTTC
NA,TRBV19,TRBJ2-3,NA,CASSIEGGGDTQYF,TGTGCCAGTAGTATTGAGGGAGGGGGAGATACGCAGTATTTT
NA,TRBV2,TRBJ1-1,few,CASTIVGDTEAFF,TGTGCCAGCACCATAGTGGGCGACACTGAAGCTTTCTTT
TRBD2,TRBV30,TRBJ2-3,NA,CAWSNRGSGKGNTQYF,TGTGCCTGGAGTAACCGTGGTAGCGGGAAGGGGAATACGCAGTATTTT
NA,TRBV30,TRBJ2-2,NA,CAWRPDTTGELFF,TGTGCCTGGAGGCCTGATACTACCGGGGAGCTGTTTTTT
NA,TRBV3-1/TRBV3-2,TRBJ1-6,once,CASSQETVNSPLHF,TGTGCCAGCAGCCAAGAAACGGTTAATTCACCCCTCCACTTT
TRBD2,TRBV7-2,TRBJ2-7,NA,CASSPGGLAGYEQYF,TGTGCCAGCAGCCCTGGGGGTCTAGCGGGATACGAGCAGTACTTC
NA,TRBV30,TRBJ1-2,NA,CAWNTQLNTYGYTF,TGTGCCTGGAACACACAGCTGAATACTTATGGCTACACCTTC
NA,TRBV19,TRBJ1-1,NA,CASSFGYEAFF,TGTGCCAGTAGTTTCGGTTACGAAGCTTTCTTT
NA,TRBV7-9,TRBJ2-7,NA,CASSLSGRTPYEQYF,TGTGCCAGCAGCCTGTCCGGTAGAACCCCCTACGAGCAGTACTTC
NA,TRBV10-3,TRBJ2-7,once,CATTQEAGWDEQYF,TGTGCCACCACGCAAGAGGCAGGGTGGGACGAGCAGTACTTC
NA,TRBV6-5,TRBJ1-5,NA,CASRWSINQPQHF,TGTGCCAGCAGGTGGAGTATCAATCAGCCCCAGCATTTT
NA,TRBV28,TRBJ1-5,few,CASTFYRDQPQHF,TGTGCCAGCACTTTCTACAGGGATCAGCCCCAGCATTTT
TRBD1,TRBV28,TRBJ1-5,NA,CASSRPGQGEQPQHF,TGTGCCAGCAGCCGACCGGGACAGGGAGAGCAGCCCCAGCATTTT
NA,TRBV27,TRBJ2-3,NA,CASSPSRLGDTQYF,TGTGCCAGCAGTCCCTCCCGACTGGGAGATACGCAGTATTTT
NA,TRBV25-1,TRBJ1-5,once,CASSDKSNQPQHF,TGTGCCAGCAGTGACAAAAGCAATCAGCCCCAGCATTTT
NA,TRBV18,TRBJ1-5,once,CASSLHSNQPQHF,TGTGCCAGCTCACTCCATAGCAATCAGCCCCAGCATTTT
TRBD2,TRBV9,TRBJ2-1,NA,CASSVTSDTYNEQFF,TGTGCCAGCAGCGTTACTAGCGATACCTACAATGAGCAGTTCTTC
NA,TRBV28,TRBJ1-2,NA,CASRSPRGARYGYTF,TGTGCCAGCAGGTCCCCCCGGGGGGCGCGGTATGGCTACACCTTC
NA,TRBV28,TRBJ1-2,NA,CASSIRYGQLNYGYTF,TGTGCCAGCAGTATCCGTTACGGACAGCTTAACTATGGCTACACCTTC
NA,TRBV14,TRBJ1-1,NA,CASSQDGGSTEAFF,TGTGCCAGCAGCCAAGATGGCGGGAGCACTGAAGCTTTCTTT
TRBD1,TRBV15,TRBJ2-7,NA,CATSGGPGGGNYEQYF,TGTGCCACCAGCGGGGGTCCAGGGGGCGGAAACTACGAGCAGTACTTC
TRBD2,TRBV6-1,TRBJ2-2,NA,CASSDPKTSSTGELFF,TGTGCCAGCAGTGACCCGAAGACTAGCTCCACCGGGGAGCTGTTTTTT
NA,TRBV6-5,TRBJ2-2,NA,CASSYDSANTGELFF,TGTGCCAGCAGTTACGACAGCGCGAACACCGGGGAGCTGTTTTTT
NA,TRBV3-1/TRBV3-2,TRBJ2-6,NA,CASSQDWARASTGANVLTF,TGTGCCAGCAGCCAAGACTGGGCGAGGGCCTCAACTGGGGCCAACGTCCTGACTTTC
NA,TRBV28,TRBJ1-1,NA,CASSLTQANTEAFF,TGTGCCAGCAGTTTAACACAGGCGAACACTGAAGCTTTCTTT